These 5 T cell receptor beta chains were all obtained from the same sample, sequenced in a study of blood T cell repertoires in COVID-19. Profiling relied on immunoSEQ multiplex PCR, and the TCRdb table lists in-frame clones only, not all of them. This table has approximately 120,000 clones, 85% to 90% appearing once. The sequenced sample was peripheral blood. The receptor set was obtained from an elderly woman with COVID-19, enrolled during active disease.

This sequence joins TRBV2 and TRBJ2-5; TRBD2 agrees at 13 bases. There are 15 residues in the CDR3. V gave up 5 bases and J gave up 5 bases; unmatched junction bases: 5. The germline V gene has CDR1 SNHLY and CDR2 FYNNEI. In DNA, the CDR3 is TGTGCCAGCAGTAAAGGGACTAGCGGGGTCGAGACCCAGTACTTC. Translated: CASSKGTSGVETQYF.

The genes are TRBV19 and TRBJ2-7, with a tentative D call TRBD2 (5 bases). The V gene lost 5 bases and the J gene lost 1 base, with 12 bases spanning the gap. The CDR3 covers 14 residues. Germline CDR1 LNHDA, CDR2 SQIVND (reference sequence). CDR3 in amino acids: CASSQGRGSYEQYF. The CDR3 DNA follows: TGTGCCAGTAGTCAAGGACGGGGATCCTACGAGCAGTACTTC. The full variable domain, with the rest looked up from reference TRBV19 and TRBJ2-7, is DGGITQSPKYLFRKEGQNVTLSCEQNLNHDAMYWYRQDPGQGLRLIYYSQIVNDFQKGDIAEGYSVSREKKESFPLTVTSAQKNPTAFYLCASSQGRGSYEQYFGPGTRLTVT.

This clone turned up a few times. This chain connects TRBV10-3 to TRBJ1-5; 12 bases are shared with TRBD1. Germline CDR1 is ENHRY and CDR2 is SYGVKD. The J segment lost 6 bases and the V segment lost 11 bases, leaving 8 bases of the junction unmatched. The CDR3 has 14 residues. CDR3 DNA: TGTGCCGGCGGGACAGGGGGCGCGGCTCAGCCCCAGCATTTT. This translates into CAGGTGGAAQPQHF.

This clone was seen a few times. The genes are TRBV18 and TRBJ1-4; D remains unclear. Germline V lookup: CDR1 KGHSH, CDR2 LQKENI. The CDR3 extends over 15 amino acids. V was trimmed by 2 bases and J by 3 bases, leaving 10 bases between them. CDR3 residues: CASSPYGSPNEKLFF. CDR3 in DNA: TGTGCCAGCTCACCATACGGGAGTCCTAATGAAAAACTGTTTTTT.

The V call is TRBV12-3 or TRBV12-4, the J call TRBJ1-1; weak D call: TRBD1 (5 bases). This CDR3 has 13 amino acids. V was clipped by 1 base and J by 13 bases, with 16 bases between them. CDR3 sequence reads: CASSLGGGARGFF. The DNA for the CDR3 is TGTGCCAGCAGTTTAGGTGGAGGGGCGAGGGGTTTCTTT.